Listed below are T cell receptor beta chains from one sample, sequenced in a study of blood T cells in healthy people across ages. Using its own MiXCR run on the 5' RACE reads, TCRdb lists one record per CDR3 protein. Counted here are about 900,000 distinct CDR3 sequences, 48% occurring once; the ten biggest clones make up roughly an eighth. Sequences were obtained from blood. The receptors were gathered from a man aged 25 to 40 in good health. CDR3s include the opening cysteine and the closing phenylalanine or tryptophan. The D gene is left open where the match is weak. The size entry is marked missing in some rows and otherwise reads once, few, many or a size class.

v_call	j_call	d_call	clone_size	cdr3_nt	cdr3_aa
TRBV29-1	TRBJ2-1	TRBD2	.	TGCAGCGTTGAGAAGGCGGGGGGGCCCTACAATGAGCAGTTCTTC	CSVEKAGGPYNEQFF
TRBV7-9	TRBJ1-2	.	.	TGTGCCACAGAAGACAGGCGGGGAGTAGGATATGGCTACACCTTC	CATEDRRGVGYGYTF
TRBV7-3	TRBJ1-5	.	.	TGTGCCAGCACCGAAAACAGGGATAACAATCAGCCCCAGCATTTT	CASTENRDNNQPQHF
TRBV7-9	TRBJ2-3	.	.	TGTGCCAGCCAGCGGATAGCACAAGATACGCAGTATTTT	CASQRIAQDTQYF
TRBV5-1	TRBJ1-1	TRBD1	few	TGCGCCAGCAGCTGGGGACAGGTTAACACTGAAGCTTTCTTT	CASSWGQVNTEAFF
TRBV20-1	TRBJ2-1	TRBD2	.	TGCAGTGCTGAGCGGGGGCCCTACAATGAGCAGTTCTTC	CSAERGPYNEQFF
TRBV5-1	TRBJ2-5	.	.	TGCGCCAGCAGCGGAACAGGACAGCCCCAAGAGACCCAGTACTTC	CASSGTGQPQETQYF
TRBV6-1	TRBJ2-3	.	.	TGTGCCAGCAGTGAATACAGCAACATACTAGATACGCAGTATTTT	CASSEYSNILDTQYF
TRBV18	TRBJ2-1	TRBD1	.	TGTGCCAGCTCATTGACCCAGGGGGCGGACTACAATGAGCAGTTCTTC	CASSLTQGADYNEQFF
TRBV24-1	TRBJ2-6	.	.	TGTGCCACCGGGGAATCCTCTGGGGCCAACGTCCTGACTTTC	CATGESSGANVLTF
TRBV4-1	TRBJ2-7	.	.	TGCGCCAGCAGCCAAACGACTAGTGTATACGAGCAGTACTTC	CASSQTTSVYEQYF
TRBV4-1	TRBJ2-7	TRBD2	.	TGCGCCAGCAGCCAAGTTCCCTTAGCGGGAGGGAGAAACGAGCAGTACTTC	CASSQVPLAGGRNEQYF
TRBV30	TRBJ2-7	TRBD1	.	TGTGCCTGGAGTGCCGACAGGGGGCTGTACGAGCAGTACTTC	CAWSADRGLYEQYF
TRBV7-9	TRBJ2-1	TRBD2	few	TGTGCCAGCAGCGAGGGTGTTAGCGGGGTTAATGAGCAGTTCTTC	CASSEGVSGVNEQFF
TRBV7-2	TRBJ1-6	.	.	TGTGCCAGCAGCTTAGCGCTGCGTAGCTCCTATAATTCACCCCTCCACTTT	CASSLALRSSYNSPLHF
TRBV4-2	TRBJ2-5	.	.	TGTGCCAGCAGCCAAGATCGGCAGTACCAAGAGACCCAGTACTTC	CASSQDRQYQETQYF
TRBV29-1	TRBJ2-3	.	.	TGCAGCGTTGAAGATCCAAGGAGTGCGCGTAGCGGCGCAGATACGCAGTATTTT	CSVEDPRSARSGADTQYF
TRBV6-5	TRBJ1-6	.	few	TGTGCCAGCAGTTACGAAGGCAGTAATTCACCCCTCCACTTT	CASSYEGSNSPLHF
TRBV2	TRBJ2-7	.	.	TGTGCCAGCACGGTTTTTGACGAGCAGTACTTC	CASTVFDEQYF
TRBV11-2	TRBJ2-1	.	few	TGTGCCAGCAGCTTAGGCCGGGACGTATCTGACTACAATGAGCAGTTCTTC	CASSLGRDVSDYNEQFF
TRBV9	TRBJ2-3	TRBD2	.	TGTGCCAGCAGCCTCCAGGCGGGGGGATCCCCAGATACGCAGTATTTT	CASSLQAGGSPDTQYF
TRBV10-3	TRBJ1-2	.	.	TGTGCCATCAGTAAAGACCTGGCAGCGACTTCCTATGGCTACACCTTC	CAISKDLAATSYGYTF
TRBV7-8	TRBJ1-2	.	.	TGTGCCAGCGGCATGGAACCCGTCTATGGCTACACCTTC	CASGMEPVYGYTF
TRBV11-2	TRBJ1-5	.	few	TGTGCCAGCAGCTTGGGAGGGCAGATCAATCAGCCCCAGCATTTT	CASSLGGQINQPQHF
TRBV4-2	TRBJ1-6	TRBD1	.	TGTGCCAGCAGCCAGCAAACAGGGGGCAGGGATTCACCCCTCCACTTT	CASSQQTGGRDSPLHF
TRBV5-1	TRBJ2-1	TRBD2	.	TGCGCCAGCAGCGGTAGACTAGCGGGGCCCCAATACAATGAGCAGTTCTTC	CASSGRLAGPQYNEQFF
TRBV11-3	TRBJ2-7	.	.	TGTGCCAGCAGCTTCGGGGCGGAGTATGAGCAGTACTTC	CASSFGAEYEQYF
TRBV4-1	TRBJ2-7	TRBD1	.	TGCGCCAGCAGCCAAGCCGGGACAGGGTTCATCGAGCAGTACTTC	CASSQAGTGFIEQYF
TRBV28	TRBJ2-1	TRBD2	.	TGTGCCAGCTGCCCCGCGGGGGGGCCAGGGAATGAGCAGTTCTTC	CASCPAGGPGNEQFF
TRBV7-2	TRBJ2-1	.	.	TGTACCAGCAGCTCCGGGTCCTCGAGCTCCTACAATGAGCAGTTCTTC	CTSSSGSSSSYNEQFF
TRBV27	TRBJ2-1	.	.	TGTGCCAGCAGTGTCGGGGGACGGGAGACCCAGTTCTTC	CASSVGGRETQFF
TRBV20-1	TRBJ2-1	.	.	TGCAGTGCCCCTCACTCCTACAATGAGCAGTTCTTC	CSAPHSYNEQFF
TRBV6-6	TRBJ2-3	TRBD2	.	TGTGCCAGCAATCCCACTAGTAGCGGGGGGCATAGAGATACGCAGTATTTT	CASNPTSSGGHRDTQYF